Shown below are 24 T cell receptor beta chains from a single sample sequenced in a study of T-cell memory formation after mild COVID-19. TCRdb passed the 5' RACE reads through MiXCR, listing each CDR3 protein once. The sample lists approximately 570,000 distinct CDR3 sequences; approximately 19% were seen once. Sequencing was performed on PBMCs or a T cell subset sorted from them (not recorded which). The source of these receptors is an adult woman who had mild COVID-19 (a few samples of this study predate the infection). Cell type and time point are not known.

In this sample, this clonotype turned up a few times. The chain combines TRBV27 with TRBJ2-5; D may be TRBD2 (6 bases). Germline V gene lookup returns CDR1 MNHEY and CDR2 SMNVEV (reference sequence). This CDR3 is built from 15 residues. V lost 7 bases and J 1 base, leaving 16 bases between the germline ends. The CDR3 sequence: CASTQIGGTQETQYF. CDR3 bases: TGTGCCAGCACCCAGATCGGGGGAACCCAAGAGACCCAGTACTTC.

Ten or more counts support this clonotype. V is TRBV9 and J is TRBJ2-2; D not certain. V was shortened by 0 bases and J by 5 bases, with 8 bases between the two germline ends. Germline V gene data show CDR1 as SGDLS and CDR2 as YYNGEE. This CDR3 is 14 amino acids long. The CDR3 DNA reads TGTGCCAGCAGCGTAGGGAGACTGACCGGGGAGCTGTTTTTT. Protein sequence: CASSVGRLTGELFF.

The chain has TRBV7-8 and TRBJ2-1, with 7 positions matching TRBD2. CDR1 and CDR2 from the germline V gene are SGHVS and FQNEAQ. V dropped 4 bases and J dropped 6; count of bases not matched to a gene: 6. CDR3 length: 14 amino acids. The CDR3 loop reads CASSYPGGVNEQFF. The CDR3 coding sequence is TGTGCCAGCAGCTATCCGGGGGGAGTCAATGAGCAGTTCTTC.

The chain is built from TRBV3-1 and TRBJ2-7; D may be TRBD1 (5 bases). Trimming removed 1 base from V and 4 bases from J, with 17 bases in between. The V gene's germline CDR1 is LGHDT and CDR2 YNNKEL (reference sequence). This CDR3 has 16 amino acids. CDR3 DNA sequence: TGTGCCAGCAGCCAAGCTGTAGGCAGGGAAATATACGAGCAGTACTTC. Translating it yields CASSQAVGREIYEQYF.

This clonotype was seen a few times. The rearrangement uses TRBV12-3 or TRBV12-4 and TRBJ1-5; a possible D gene is TRBD1 (5 bases). V lost 3 bases to trimming and J lost 2 bases, with 14 bases between them. CDR3 size: 16 residues. CDR3 nucleotide sequence: TGTGCCAGCAGTTTCGGGGGTCGTCGAGGCAATCAGCCCCAGCATTTT. It translates to CASSFGGRRGNQPQHF.

This clonotype was recorded a few times. V usage is TRBV12-3 or TRBV12-4 and J usage is TRBJ2-1, with TRBD1 identical over 9 bases. J lost 4 bases, V lost 2 bases, and 3 bases had no gene match. This CDR3 is built from 15 residues. The DNA of the CDR3 is TGTGCCAGCAGTTTAAGGGACAGGGTTTACAATGAGCAGTTCTTC. The encoded protein is CASSLRDRVYNEQFF.

This chain uses TRBV9 with TRBJ2-1, with unresolved D. There are 17 residues in the CDR3. V shed 1 base and J shed 9 bases, with 23 bases lying between them. In germline, CDR1 is SGDLS, CDR2 YYNGEE. CDR3 loop: CASSVKGPGSTRSEQFF. The CDR3 DNA reads TGTGCCAGCAGCGTAAAGGGTCCAGGATCGACTCGGAGTGAGCAGTTCTTC.

This clonotype appeared many times. V and J are TRBV5-4 and TRBJ2-1, with 8 bases aligning to TRBD2. Germline CDR1 reads SGHNT; CDR2 reads YYREEE (reference sequence). The CDR3 extends over 15 amino acids. The junction had 1 base not matched to a gene; V was cut back by 0 bases and J by 2 bases. CDR3 DNA sequence: TGTGCCAGCAGCTTGGAACTAGCGGCCTACAATGAGCAGTTCTTC. Protein: CASSLELAAYNEQFF. Combining the CDR3 with reference TRBV5-4 and TRBJ2-1 gives the whole variable domain ETGVTQSPTHLIKTRGQQVTLRCSSQSGHNTVSWYQQALGQGPQFIFQYYREEENGRGNFPPRFSGLQFPNYSSELNVNALELDDSALYLCASSLELAAYNEQFFGPGTRLTVL.

The genes are TRBV7-6 and TRBJ2-1, with 7 bases fitting TRBD2. The CDR3 extends over 16 amino acids. Per the germline V gene, CDR1 is SGHVS and CDR2 is FNYEAQ. Losses at the gene ends were 1 base for V and 4 bases for J; bases not matched to a gene: 7. The CDR3 DNA is TGTGCCAGCAGCTTAGGGAGGCTAGCGGTTTACAATGAGCAGTTCTTC. Translation: CASSLGRLAVYNEQFF.

This clonotype was found a few times. This rearrangement joins TRBV7-8 to TRBJ2-7; 7 nucleotides match TRBD1. The V segment lost 4 bases and the J segment 2 bases; nucleotides outside the gene matches: 11. This CDR3 comprises 16 residues. Germline lookup yields CDR1 SGHVS and CDR2 FQNEAQ. The CDR3 nucleotides read TGTGCCAGCAGCTCCTTGGTCAGGGGGTTTGCCTACGAGCAGTACTTC. Translating it yields CASSSLVRGFAYEQYF.

The chain is built from TRBV5-4 and TRBJ2-3; tentatively, D is TRBD2 (6 bases). Germline CDR1 reads SGHNT; CDR2 reads YYREEE (reference sequence). V was clipped by 4 bases and J by 4 bases, with 16 bases between them. The CDR3 has 15 amino acids. The CDR3 DNA reads as TGTGCCAGCAGCCTCCGATTACCGGGGGCAGATACGCAGTATTTT. This translates into CASSLRLPGADTQYF.

V and J are TRBV7-6 and TRBJ2-1; D unresolved. This CDR3 has 15 residues. V was cut by 1 base and J by 6 bases, with 13 bases left in between. Looked up from germline, CDR1 is SGHVS and CDR2 is FNYEAQ. The CDR3 region is CASSLGQLWGNEQFF. CDR3 sequence (DNA): TGTGCCAGCAGCTTAGGGCAGCTCTGGGGCAATGAGCAGTTCTTC. The whole variable domain, remainder taken from reference TRBV7-6 and TRBJ2-1, is GAGVSQSPRYKVTKRGQDVALRCDPISGHVSLYWYRQALGQGPEFLTYFNYEAQQDKSGLPNDRFSAERPEGSISTLTIQRTEQRDSAMYRCASSLGQLWGNEQFFGPGTRLTVL.

The sample holds a few counts of this clonotype. This chain uses TRBV7-3 with TRBJ2-1, with 8 positions matching TRBD2. The V segment lost 5 bases and the J segment 3 bases; nucleotides outside the gene matches: 9. The germline V gene has CDR1 SGHTA and CDR2 FQGTGA. The CDR3 is 16 residues long. The CDR3 loop is CASSKGPAGGYNEQFF. Here the CDR3 DNA reads TGTGCCAGCAGCAAAGGGCCGGCGGGGGGCTACAATGAGCAGTTCTTC.

This clonotype was seen a handful of times. The gene calls are TRBV11-2 and TRBJ1-3; D is undetermined. V lost 0 bases and J lost 9, with 9 bases in between. The CDR3 extends over 13 amino acids. The germline CDR1 and CDR2 sequences are SGHAT and FQNNGV. As DNA, the CDR3 is TGTGCCAGCAGCTTAGATCTGACCGTCACCATATATTTT. Its protein is CASSLDLTVTIYF.

The chain has TRBV18 and TRBJ2-5; D unresolved. Germline V gives CDR1 KGHSH, CDR2 LQKENI. This CDR3 has 16 residues. V gave up 6 bases and J gave up 1 base, with 18 bases separating them. DNA for the CDR3: TGTGCCAGCTCCCTCGACCGTGTTAGGCTCCAAGAGACCCAGTACTTC. As protein: CASSLDRVRLQETQYF.

The CDR3 reads CASSRDSDSSYEQYF. DNA for the CDR3: TGTGCCAGCAGTCGGGACAGCGATTCCTCCTACGAGCAGTACTTC. V is TRBV27 and J is TRBJ2-7, with 7 positions matching TRBD1. The germline V gene encodes CDR1 MNHEY and CDR2 SMNVEV (reference sequence). This CDR3 region has 15 residues. The trim removed 5 bases at V and 0 bases at J, leaving 7 bases unmatched.

This chain joins TRBV10-2 and TRBJ2-2; D may be TRBD1 (5 bases). The CDR3 spans 13 residues. V lost 4 bases and J 6 bases, leaving 9 bases between the germline ends. CDR1 is WSHSY and CDR2 is SAAADI in the germline V gene. The CDR3 loop reads CASSVGPAGELFF. The CDR3, as DNA: TGCGCCAGCAGTGTGGGGCCGGCCGGGGAGCTGTTTTTT.

The CDR3 DNA is TGTGCCAGCAGTTTAGTTCCGGGACAGGGGGCCTACGAGCAGTACTTC. It translates to CASSLVPGQGAYEQYF. The chain employs TRBV12-3 or TRBV12-4 and TRBJ2-7, with 11 bases fitting TRBD1. This CDR3 region has 16 residues. Germline trimming cut 1 base from V and 2 bases from J; bases unmatched to any gene: 4.

This clonotype was observed at least ten times. The CDR3 protein is CASSLGRGRGNEQFF. The CDR3 DNA sequence: TGTGCCAGCAGCTTAGGCAGGGGGCGAGGCAATGAGCAGTTCTTC. The rearrangement joins TRBV7-2 to TRBJ2-1; the match to TRBD1 covers 8 bases. This CDR3 has 15 residues. Unmatched junction bases numbered 5, after V lost 1 base and J lost 6 bases. In germline, CDR1 is SGHTA, CDR2 FQGNSA.

The V gene is TRBV7-6, the J gene TRBJ1-1, with 11 bases matching TRBD1. Trimming took 4 bases from V and 4 from J; bases not matched to a gene: 2. The CDR3 consists of 14 residues. The V gene's germline CDR1 is SGHVS and CDR2 FNYEAQ. The CDR3 DNA sequence: TGTGCCAGCAGCTCGGACAGGGGGCCCACTGAAGCTTTCTTT. It codes for CASSSDRGPTEAFF.

This chain uses TRBV5-6 with TRBJ2-3; 13 bases line up with TRBD2. The CDR3 is 13 amino acids. CDR1 SGHDT and CDR2 YYEEEE come from the germline V gene. Losses at the gene ends were 7 bases for V and 4 bases for J; bases not matched to a gene: 0. The CDR3 protein is CASGLAGADTQYF. In DNA, the CDR3 is TGTGCCAGCGGACTAGCGGGAGCAGATACGCAGTATTTT.

This clonotype was picked up a small number of times. This sequence joins TRBV9 and TRBJ2-7; a possible D gene is TRBD2 (5 bases). V dropped 0 bases and J dropped 3 bases, with 13 bases sitting between them. CDR1 and CDR2 (germline): SGDLS, YYNGEE. The CDR3 has 15 residues. In nucleotides, the CDR3 is TGTGCCAGCAGCGTAGCTGCGACTACGGGCTACGAGCAGTACTTC. Protein sequence: CASSVAATTGYEQYF.

The V gene is TRBV11-1, the J gene TRBJ2-7; 9 nucleotides line up with TRBD2. Germline trimming cut 4 bases from V and 3 bases from J; bases unmatched to any gene: 16. In germline, CDR1 is SGHAT, CDR2 FQDESV (reference sequence). The CDR3 has 18 amino acids. DNA for the CDR3: TGTGCCAGCAGCTCCCCTATCCGGTGGCGGGAGGGCCGCTACGAGCAGTACTTC. This codes for CASSSPIRWREGRYEQYF.

V usage is TRBV20-1 and J usage is TRBJ2-5, with D possibly TRBD1 on 5 matching bases. Germline V gene sequence: CDR1 DFQATT, CDR2 SNEGSKA (reference sequence). The ends were cut back, 4 bases at V and 5 bases at J, with 17 bases in the middle. The CDR3 is 14 residues long. CDR3 amino acids: CSATGQSLVETQYF. Here the CDR3 DNA reads TGCAGTGCTACCGGACAAAGCCTTGTGGAGACCCAGTACTTC.